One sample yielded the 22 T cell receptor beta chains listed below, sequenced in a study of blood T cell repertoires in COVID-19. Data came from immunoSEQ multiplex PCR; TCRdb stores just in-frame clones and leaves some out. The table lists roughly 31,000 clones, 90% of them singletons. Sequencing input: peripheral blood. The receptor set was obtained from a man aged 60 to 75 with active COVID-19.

The CDR3 loop reads CASSQDRPGDVSSTDTQYF. CDR3 DNA sequence: TGTGCCAGCAGCCAAGATAGGCCAGGGGACGTCTCTAGCACAGATACGCAGTATTTT. The genes are TRBV4-2 and TRBJ2-3; possible D gene TRBD1, 6 bases. Germline CDR1 is LGHNA and CDR2 is YNFKEQ. V gave up 0 bases and J gave up 0 bases, with 19 bases separating them. The CDR3 has 19 amino acids.

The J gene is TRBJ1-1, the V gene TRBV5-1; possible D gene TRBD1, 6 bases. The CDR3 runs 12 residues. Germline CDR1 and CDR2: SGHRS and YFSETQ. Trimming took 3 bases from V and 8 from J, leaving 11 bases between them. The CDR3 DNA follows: TGCGCCAGCAGCTACGGACAGTCCGAAGCTTTCTTT. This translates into CASSYGQSEAFF. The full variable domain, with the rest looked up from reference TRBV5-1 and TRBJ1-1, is KAGVTQTPRYLIKTRGQQVTLSCSPISGHRSVSWYQQTPGQGLQFLFEYFSETQRNKGNFPGRFSGRQFSNSRSEMNVSTLELGDSALYLCASSYGQSEAFFGQGTRLTVV.

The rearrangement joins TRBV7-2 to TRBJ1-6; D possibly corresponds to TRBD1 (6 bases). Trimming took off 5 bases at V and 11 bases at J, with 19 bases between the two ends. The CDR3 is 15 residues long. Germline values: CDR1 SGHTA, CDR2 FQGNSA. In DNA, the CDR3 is TGTGCCAGCAGCCCGAGAGCAGGGGTCTATACACCCCTCCACTTT. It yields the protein CASSPRAGVYTPLHF.

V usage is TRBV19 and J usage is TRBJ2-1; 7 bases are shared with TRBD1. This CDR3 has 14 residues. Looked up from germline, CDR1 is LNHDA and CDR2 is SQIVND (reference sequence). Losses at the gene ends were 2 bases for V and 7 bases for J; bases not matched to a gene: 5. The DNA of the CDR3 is TGTGCCAGTAGTATAACAGGGGAACGGAATGAGCAGTTCTTC. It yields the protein CASSITGERNEQFF.

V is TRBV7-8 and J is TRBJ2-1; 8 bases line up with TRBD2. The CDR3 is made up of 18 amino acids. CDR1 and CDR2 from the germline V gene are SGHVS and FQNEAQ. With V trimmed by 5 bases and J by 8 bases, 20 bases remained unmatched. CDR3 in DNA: TGTGCCAGCAGCCCAAAACGTAAGGGACTAGATCGTGTCGATGAGCAGTTCTTC. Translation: CASSPKRKGLDRVDEQFF.

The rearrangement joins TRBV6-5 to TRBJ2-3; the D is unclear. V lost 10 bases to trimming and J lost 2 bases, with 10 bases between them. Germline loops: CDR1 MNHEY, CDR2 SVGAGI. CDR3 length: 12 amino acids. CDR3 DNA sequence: TGTGCCACTTTGGGCGACACAGATACGCAGTATTTT. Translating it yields CATLGDTDTQYF.

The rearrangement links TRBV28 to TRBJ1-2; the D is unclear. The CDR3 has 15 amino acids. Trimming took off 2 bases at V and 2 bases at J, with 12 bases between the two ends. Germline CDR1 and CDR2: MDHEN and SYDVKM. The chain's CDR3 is CASSLGGILNYGYTF. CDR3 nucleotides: TGTGCCAGCAGTTTAGGCGGCATACTAAACTATGGCTACACCTTC.

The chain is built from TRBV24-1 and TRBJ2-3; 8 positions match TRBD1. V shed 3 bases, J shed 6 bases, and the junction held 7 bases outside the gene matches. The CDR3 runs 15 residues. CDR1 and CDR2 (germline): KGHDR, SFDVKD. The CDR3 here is CATSDGQGARDTQYF. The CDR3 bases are TGTGCCACCAGTGATGGTCAGGGGGCGAGGGATACGCAGTATTTT.

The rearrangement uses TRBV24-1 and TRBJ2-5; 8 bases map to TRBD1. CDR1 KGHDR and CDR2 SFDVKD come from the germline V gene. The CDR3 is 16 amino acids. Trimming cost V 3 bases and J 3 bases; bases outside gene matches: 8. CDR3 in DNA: TGTGCCACCAGTGATCCAGAGACAGGGGCTAAAGAGACCCAGTACTTC. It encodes CATSDPETGAKETQYF.

CDR3 in DNA: TGTGCCAGCAGCCTGGGGGGACAGGGTACCAATGAGCAGTTCTTC. Encoded protein: CASSLGGQGTNEQFF. This chain uses TRBV5-8 with TRBJ2-1; 9 nucleotides line up with TRBD1. V dropped 4 bases and J dropped 6; count of bases not matched to a gene: 8. Germline CDR1 and CDR2: SGHTS and YDEGEE. The CDR3 extends over 15 amino acids. Drawing the rest from reference TRBV5-8 and TRBJ2-1, the complete variable domain is EAGVTQSPTHLIKTRGQQATLRCSPISGHTSVYWYQQALGLGLQFLLWYDEGEERNRGNFPPRFSGRQFPNYSSELNVNALELEDSALYLCASSLGGQGTNEQFFGPGTRLTVL.

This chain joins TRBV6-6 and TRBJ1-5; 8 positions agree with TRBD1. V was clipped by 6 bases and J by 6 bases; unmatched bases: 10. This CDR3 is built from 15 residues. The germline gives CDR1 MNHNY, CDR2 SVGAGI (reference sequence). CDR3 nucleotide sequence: TGTGCCAGCAGCACAACCAGACAGGGGAGTCAGCCCCAGCATTTT. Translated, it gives CASSTTRQGSQPQHF.

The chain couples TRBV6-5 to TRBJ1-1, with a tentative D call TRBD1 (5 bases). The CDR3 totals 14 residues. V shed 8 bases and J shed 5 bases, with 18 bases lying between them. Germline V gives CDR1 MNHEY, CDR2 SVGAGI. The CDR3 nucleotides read TGTGCCAGCCGATCCAGGGCGACGAGGACTGAAGCTTTCTTT. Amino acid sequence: CASRSRATRTEAFF.

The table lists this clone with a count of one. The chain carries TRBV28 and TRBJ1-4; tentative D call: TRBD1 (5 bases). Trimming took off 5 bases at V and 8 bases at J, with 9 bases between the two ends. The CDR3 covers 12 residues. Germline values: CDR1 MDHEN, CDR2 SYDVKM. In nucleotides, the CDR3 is TGTGCCAGCAGTCAGGGTAGGGAAAAACTGTTTTTT. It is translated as CASSQGREKLFF.

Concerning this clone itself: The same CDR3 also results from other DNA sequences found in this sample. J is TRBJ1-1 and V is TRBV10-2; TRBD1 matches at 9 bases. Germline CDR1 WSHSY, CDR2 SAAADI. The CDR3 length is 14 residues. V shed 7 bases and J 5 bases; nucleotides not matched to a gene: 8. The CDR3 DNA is TGCGCCAGCACATTGGACAGGGGTAGGACTGAAGCTTTCTTT. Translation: CASTLDRGRTEAFF.

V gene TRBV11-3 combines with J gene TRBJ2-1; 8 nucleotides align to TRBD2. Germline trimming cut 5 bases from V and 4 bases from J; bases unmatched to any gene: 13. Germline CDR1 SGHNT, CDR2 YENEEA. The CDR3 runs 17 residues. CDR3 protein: CASSLGVAGTTYNEQFF. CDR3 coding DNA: TGTGCCAGCAGCCTGGGGGTAGCGGGGACTACGTACAATGAGCAGTTCTTC.

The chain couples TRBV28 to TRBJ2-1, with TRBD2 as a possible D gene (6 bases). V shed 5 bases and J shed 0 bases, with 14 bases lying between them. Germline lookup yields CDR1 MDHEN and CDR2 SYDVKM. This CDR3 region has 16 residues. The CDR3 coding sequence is TGTGCCAGCAGTCTCCCTGACGGGAGCTCCTACAATGAGCAGTTCTTC. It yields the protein CASSLPDGSSYNEQFF.

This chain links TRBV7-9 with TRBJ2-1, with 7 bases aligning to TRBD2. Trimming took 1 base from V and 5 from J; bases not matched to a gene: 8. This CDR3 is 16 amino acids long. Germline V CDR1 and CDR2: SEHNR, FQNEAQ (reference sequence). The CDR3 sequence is CASSLGVAGDDNEQFF. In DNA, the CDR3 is TGTGCCAGCAGCTTAGGGGTTGCGGGGGATGACAATGAGCAGTTCTTC.

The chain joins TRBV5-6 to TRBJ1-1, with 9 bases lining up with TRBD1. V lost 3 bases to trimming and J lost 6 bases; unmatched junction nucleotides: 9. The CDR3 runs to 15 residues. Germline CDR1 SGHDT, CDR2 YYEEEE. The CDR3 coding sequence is TGTGCCAGCAGCTGGGGACTCAGGGACAGGGCTGAAGCTTTCTTT. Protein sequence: CASSWGLRDRAEAFF.

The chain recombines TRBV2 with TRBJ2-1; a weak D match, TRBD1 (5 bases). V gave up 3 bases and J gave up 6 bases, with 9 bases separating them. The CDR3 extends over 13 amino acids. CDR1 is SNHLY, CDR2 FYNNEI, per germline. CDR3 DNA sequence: TGTGCCAGCAGTGAGGATCAGGGCAATGAGCAGTTCTTC. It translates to CASSEDQGNEQFF.

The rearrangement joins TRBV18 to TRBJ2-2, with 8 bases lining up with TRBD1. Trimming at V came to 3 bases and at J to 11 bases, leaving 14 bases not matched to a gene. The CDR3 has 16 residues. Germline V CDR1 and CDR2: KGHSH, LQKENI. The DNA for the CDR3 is TGTGCCAGCTCACCGATCGGGACAGGCCTAGGAAGAGAGCTGTTTTTT. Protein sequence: CASSPIGTGLGRELFF. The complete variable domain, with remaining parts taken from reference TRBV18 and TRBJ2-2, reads NAGVMQNPRHLVRRRGQEARLRCSPMKGHSHVYWYRQLPEEGLKFMVYLQKENIIDESGMPKERFSAEFPKEGPSILRIQQVVRGDSAAYFCASSPIGTGLGRELFFGEGSRLTVL.

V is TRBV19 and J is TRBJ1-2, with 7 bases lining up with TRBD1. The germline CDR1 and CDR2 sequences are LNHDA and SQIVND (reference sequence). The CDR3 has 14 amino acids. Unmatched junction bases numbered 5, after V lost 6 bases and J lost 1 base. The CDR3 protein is CASSPDRINYGYTF. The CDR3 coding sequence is TGTGCCAGTAGCCCGGACAGGATTAACTATGGCTACACCTTC.

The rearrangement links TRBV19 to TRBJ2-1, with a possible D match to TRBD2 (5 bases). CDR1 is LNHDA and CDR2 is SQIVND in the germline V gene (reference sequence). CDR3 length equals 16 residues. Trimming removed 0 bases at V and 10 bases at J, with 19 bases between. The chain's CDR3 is CASSIDRSGFNGEQFF. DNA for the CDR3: TGTGCCAGTAGTATAGATCGATCGGGGTTCAACGGCGAGCAGTTCTTC. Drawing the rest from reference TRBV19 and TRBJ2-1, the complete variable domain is DGGITQSPKYLFRKEGQNVTLSCEQNLNHDAMYWYRQDPGQGLRLIYYSQIVNDFQKGDIAEGYSVSREKKESFPLTVTSAQKNPTAFYLCASSIDRSGFNGEQFFGPGTRLTVL.